This is a list of T cell receptor beta chains from one sample in a study of blood T cell repertoires in COVID-19. Assay: immunoSEQ multiplex PCR; the TCRdb copy retains only in-frame clones and omits some. The table shows roughly 150,000 clones, with about four fifths occurring only once. Sequenced material: peripheral blood. These receptors were obtained from an older woman who had recovered from COVID-19. The CDR3 runs from the conserved cysteine through the conserved F or W. D genes are given only for firm matches. Clone size appears in some rows only: once, few, many, or a class for an expanded clone.

cdr3_nt	cdr3_aa	j_call	clone_size	d_call	v_call
TGTGCCAGCACCGAGGCCGTACGGGTTAGAACTAATGAAAAACTGTTTTTT	CASTEAVRVRTNEKLFF	TRBJ1-4	.	.	TRBV6-4
TGTGCCAGCAGCGCTGCGATCACAGATACGCAGTATTTT	CASSAAITDTQYF	TRBJ2-3	.	.	TRBV9
TGTGCCAGCGGAGAAGGAGGGGGCTTGAGTGGCTACACCTTC	CASGEGGGLSGYTF	TRBJ1-2	.	TRBD1	TRBV14
TGTGCCAGCTCATTTCCGGGACAGGGAGGTGAAAAACTGTTTTTT	CASSFPGQGGEKLFF	TRBJ1-4	.	TRBD1	TRBV18
TGTGCCATCAGTGAACGGGCCCCGGGGGGTGGCTATGGCTACACCTTC	CAISERAPGGGYGYTF	TRBJ1-2	.	.	TRBV10-3
TGTGCCAGCAGCTTATCGGGGGCCTATAATTCACCCCTCCACTTT	CASSLSGAYNSPLHF	TRBJ1-6	.	.	TRBV7-2
TGTGCCAGCAGCTTAAGGGCTAGCGCCGCGAACACCGGGGAGCTGTTTTTT	CASSLRASAANTGELFF	TRBJ2-2	few	.	TRBV7-2
TGTGCCAGCAGCCCGACAGGCCACCAAGAGACCCAGTACTTC	CASSPTGHQETQYF	TRBJ2-5	.	.	TRBV5-4
TGTGCCAGCACCCCTGTGGGCGGAGGTGAAGCTTTCTTT	CASTPVGGGEAFF	TRBJ1-1	.	.	TRBV27
TGTGCCATCAGCCCCCGGGGGGCAGGCTCTGGAAACACCATATATTTT	CAISPRGAGSGNTIYF	TRBJ1-3	.	.	TRBV10-3
TGCGCCAGCAGGCCTAGTCGGGGTCGGGATACGCAGTATTTT	CASRPSRGRDTQYF	TRBJ2-3	once	.	TRBV4-1
TGTGCCAGCACCCTAGGCACCGGGGAGCTGTTTTTT	CASTLGTGELFF	TRBJ2-2	few	.	TRBV28
TGTGCCAGCAGCTTGGGAACAGGAGACGTCACTGAAGCTTTCTTT	CASSLGTGDVTEAFF	TRBJ1-1	.	.	TRBV11-3
TGTGCCAGTAGTACCCCGGGGTACGAGCAGTACTTC	CASSTPGYEQYF	TRBJ2-7	.	.	TRBV19
TGTGTAACCAACGCGGGTGGGGGGACCCCCTACGAGCAGTACTTC	CVTNAGGGTPYEQYF	TRBJ2-7	.	.	TRBV28
TGCGCCAGCAGCTTGGTTGACAGTGGGACTGAAGCTTTCTTT	CASSLVDSGTEAFF	TRBJ1-1	.	.	TRBV5-1
TGTGCTAGTGGTAACCCCCCGAGTTATGAAGCTTTCTTT	CASGNPPSYEAFF	TRBJ1-1	.	.	TRBV12-5
TGCAGCGTTGCTTTGCAAGAGACCCAGTACTTC	CSVALQETQYF	TRBJ2-5	.	.	TRBV29-1
TGTGCCACCAGGGGACAGGGCTATGGCTACACCTTC	CATRGQGYGYTF	TRBJ1-2	.	TRBD1	TRBV10-3
TGTGCCAGCAGTTTAGCACTTCGTTACGAGCAGTACTTC	CASSLALRYEQYF	TRBJ2-7	.	.	TRBV12-3/TRBV12-4
TGTGCCAGCAGCCCCGCGGGGGCCTTACAAGAGACCCAGTACTTC	CASSPAGALQETQYF	TRBJ2-5	once	.	TRBV7-3
TGCGCCAGCAGCCGAACAGGGGACTCCTACAATGAGCAGTTCTTC	CASSRTGDSYNEQFF	TRBJ2-1	few	TRBD1	TRBV5-1
TGTGCCAGCAGTTCTCCGACAGGGGGTGGGAACGAGCAGTACTTC	CASSSPTGGGNEQYF	TRBJ2-7	once	TRBD1	TRBV28
TGTGCCAGCAGCCACCCGGGCAGGGGGAGAATCTACGAGCAGTACTTC	CASSHPGRGRIYEQYF	TRBJ2-7	.	TRBD1	TRBV7-9
TGTGCCAGCTCAGGCGGCCGACGCTCCTACAATGAGCAGTTCTTC	CASSGGRRSYNEQFF	TRBJ2-1	once	.	TRBV18
TGTGCCAGCAGCTTAGGCCCCGGAGGGGGCCACACCTTC	CASSLGPGGGHTF	TRBJ1-2	.	TRBD1	TRBV7-9
TGTGCCTGGAGTACCCCGACAGGGTTCGTCTACGAGCAGTACTTC	CAWSTPTGFVYEQYF	TRBJ2-7	.	TRBD1	TRBV30
TGTGCCAGCAGTTCCCGGTACCAGCCCCAGCATTTT	CASSSRYQPQHF	TRBJ1-5	.	.	TRBV12-3/TRBV12-4
TGCGCCAGCAGCCATCGCAATGAGTCCACTGAAGCTTTCTTT	CASSHRNESTEAFF	TRBJ1-1	.	.	TRBV4-1
TGTGCCAGCAGCCAAGATGGCAGGGTTTTGGGCACTGAAGCTTTCTTT	CASSQDGRVLGTEAFF	TRBJ1-1	.	.	TRBV3-1/TRBV3-2
TGTGCCAGCAGCCCGGGACAGCAACAGCCCCAGCATTTT	CASSPGQQQPQHF	TRBJ1-5	.	TRBD1	TRBV7-8
TGTGCCAGCAGCTTGCCGGCAGGGGACACCGGGGAGCTGTTTTTT	CASSLPAGDTGELFF	TRBJ2-2	.	.	TRBV5-6
TGTGCCAGCAGCACCCTTTCGCGGGGGGCCAACGTCCTGACTTTC	CASSTLSRGANVLTF	TRBJ2-6	.	.	TRBV28
TGTGCCAGCAGTGAAGTTGCGGGGGGCCGCACAGATACGCAGTATTTT	CASSEVAGGRTDTQYF	TRBJ2-3	.	TRBD2	TRBV2
TGTGCCACCAGCAGGGGACAGGGTCGGTACGAGCAGTACTTC	CATSRGQGRYEQYF	TRBJ2-7	.	TRBD1	TRBV15
TGTGCCAGTAGTCCACAGGGGGCTGGGGCCAACGTCCTGACTTTC	CASSPQGAGANVLTF	TRBJ2-6	.	TRBD1	TRBV19
TGTGCCAGCAGCTTGGAAGGAGAGGTTAATCAGCCCCAGCATTTT	CASSLEGEVNQPQHF	TRBJ1-5	few	.	TRBV5-6
TGTGCCAGCAGTTCTACCGAATACCATTACAATGAGCAGTTCTTC	CASSSTEYHYNEQFF	TRBJ2-1	once	.	TRBV28
TGCGCCAGCAGCCAAGGGGACTCCTCCTACGAGCAGTACTTC	CASSQGDSSYEQYF	TRBJ2-7	few	.	TRBV4-1
TGTGCCACCAGTGATTGGGGGGAGGGCCATCCGCAGTATTTT	CATSDWGEGHPQYF	TRBJ2-3	.	TRBD2	TRBV24-1
TGCGCCAGCAGAGGACGGGGGACTGACAATGAGCAGTTCTTC	CASRGRGTDNEQFF	TRBJ2-1	.	.	TRBV5-1
TGCAGCGTGGAGCTAGCGGGAGTTGGGGTGGAGCAGTACTTC	CSVELAGVGVEQYF	TRBJ2-7	.	TRBD2	TRBV29-1
TGTGCCAGCGGGTGGACTAGCGGATACGCGAACACCGGGGAGCTGTTTTTT	CASGWTSGYANTGELFF	TRBJ2-2	once	TRBD2	TRBV2
TGCGCCAGCAGCTTGGAGCTAGCGGCAGAGACCCAGTACTTC	CASSLELAAETQYF	TRBJ2-5	few	TRBD2	TRBV5-1